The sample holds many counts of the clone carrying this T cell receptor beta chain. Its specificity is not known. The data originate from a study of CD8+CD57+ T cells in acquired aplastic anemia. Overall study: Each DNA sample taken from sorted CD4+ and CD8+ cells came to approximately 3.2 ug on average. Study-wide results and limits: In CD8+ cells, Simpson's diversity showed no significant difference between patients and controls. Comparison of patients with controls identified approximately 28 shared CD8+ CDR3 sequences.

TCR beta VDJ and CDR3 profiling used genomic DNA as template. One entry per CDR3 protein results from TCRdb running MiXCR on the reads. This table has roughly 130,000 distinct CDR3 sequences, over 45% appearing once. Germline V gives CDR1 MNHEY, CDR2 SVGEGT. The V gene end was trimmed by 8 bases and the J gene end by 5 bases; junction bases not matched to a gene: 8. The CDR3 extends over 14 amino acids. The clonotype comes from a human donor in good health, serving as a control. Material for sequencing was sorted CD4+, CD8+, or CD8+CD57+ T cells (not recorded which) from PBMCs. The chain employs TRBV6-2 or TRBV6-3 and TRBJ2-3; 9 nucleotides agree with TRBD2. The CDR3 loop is CASGGGGAKDTQYF. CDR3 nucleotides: TGTGCCAGCGGGGGCGGGGGGGCGAAAGATACGCAGTATTTT.